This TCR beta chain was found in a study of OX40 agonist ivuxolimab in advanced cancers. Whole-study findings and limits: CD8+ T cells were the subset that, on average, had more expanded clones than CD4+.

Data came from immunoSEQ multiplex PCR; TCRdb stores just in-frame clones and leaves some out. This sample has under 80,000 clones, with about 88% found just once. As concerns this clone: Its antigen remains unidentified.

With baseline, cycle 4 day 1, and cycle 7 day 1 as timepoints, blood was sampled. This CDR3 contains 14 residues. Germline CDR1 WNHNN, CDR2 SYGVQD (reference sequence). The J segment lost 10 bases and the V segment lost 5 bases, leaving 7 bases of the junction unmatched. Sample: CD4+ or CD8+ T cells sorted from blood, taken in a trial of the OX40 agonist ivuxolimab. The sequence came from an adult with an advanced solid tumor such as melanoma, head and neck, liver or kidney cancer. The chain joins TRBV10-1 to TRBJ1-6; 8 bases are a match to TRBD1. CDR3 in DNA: TGCGCCAGCAGTCCCGGACAGGGTGAATCACCCCTCCACTTT. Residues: CASSPGQGESPLHF.